A single sample gave rise to the 4 T cell receptor beta chains below, sequenced in a study of shared clonotypes between healthy human individuals. Libraries were prepared by immunoSEQ multiplex PCR; TCRdb keeps only in-frame clonotypes and omits some of them. In the table there are approximately 1,500,000 clones, roughly 96% of which are singletons. Sequenced input: naive CD4+ T cells sorted from blood. Documented subset: CD45RA+ positively selected. The receptors originated from a man aged 30-40 years in good health.

The chain joins TRBV9 to TRBJ2-3, with D possibly matching TRBD2 (6 bases). Deletions cut 4 bases from V and 0 bases from J, with 15 bases between. Germline V gene sequence: CDR1 SGDLS, CDR2 YYNGEE. The CDR3 spans 16 residues. In DNA form, the CDR3 reads TGTGCCAGCAGCCCCCAGAGAAGCGGGAGCACAGATACGCAGTATTTT. This gives the protein CASSPQRSGSTDTQYF.

This clone occurred once. The chain combines TRBV14 with TRBJ2-2; TRBD1 matches at 9 bases. J lost 6 bases, V lost 4 bases, and 0 bases had no gene match. Germline loops: CDR1 SGHDN, CDR2 FVKESK. CDR3 length equals 13 residues. The CDR3 DNA sequence: TGTGCCAGCAGCCGGACAGGGGCCGGGGAGCTGTTTTTT. Translating gives CASSRTGAGELFF.

Note on this clone: Other DNA sequences in this specimen translate into the identical CDR3. The J gene is TRBJ2-7, the V gene TRBV7-9; D perhaps matches TRBD1 (6 bases). The CDR3 loop spans 13 amino acids. Trimming left V 4 bases short and J 3 bases short, with 10 bases between. Germline V CDR1 and CDR2: SEHNR, FQNEAQ (reference sequence). CDR3 loop: CASSSDSFYEQYF. The CDR3 DNA follows: TGTGCCAGCAGCTCGGACAGCTTCTACGAGCAGTACTTC.

This sequence joins TRBV11-2 and TRBJ2-5, with D unresolved. V lost 3 bases and J 3 bases, leaving 2 bases between the germline ends. Germline values: CDR1 SGHAT, CDR2 FQNNGV. CDR3 length equals 11 residues. The chain's CDR3 is CASSFKETQYF. The CDR3 coding sequence is TGTGCCAGCAGCTTTAAAGAGACCCAGTACTTC. Based on the CDR3 plus reference TRBV11-2 and TRBJ2-5, the full variable domain is EAGVAQSPRYKIIEKRQSVAFWCNPISGHATLYWYQQILGQGPKLLIQFQNNGVVDDSQLPKDRFSAERLKGVDSTLKIQPAKLEDSAVYLCASSFKETQYFGPGTRLLVL.